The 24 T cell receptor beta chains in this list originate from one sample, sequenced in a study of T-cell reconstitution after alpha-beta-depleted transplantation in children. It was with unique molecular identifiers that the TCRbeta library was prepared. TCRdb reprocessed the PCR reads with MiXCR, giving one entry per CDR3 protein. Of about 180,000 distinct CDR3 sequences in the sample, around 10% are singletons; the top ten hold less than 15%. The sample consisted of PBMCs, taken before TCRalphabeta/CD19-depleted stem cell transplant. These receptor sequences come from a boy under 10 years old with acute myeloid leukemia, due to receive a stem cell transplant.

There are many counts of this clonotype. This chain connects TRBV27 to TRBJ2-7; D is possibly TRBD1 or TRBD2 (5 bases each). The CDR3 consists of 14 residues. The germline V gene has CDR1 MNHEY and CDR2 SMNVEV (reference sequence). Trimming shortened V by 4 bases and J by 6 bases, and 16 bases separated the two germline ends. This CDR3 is CASSSSLRGVEQYF. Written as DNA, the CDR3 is TGTGCCAGCAGTTCCAGCCTTCGGGGCGTCGAGCAGTACTTC.

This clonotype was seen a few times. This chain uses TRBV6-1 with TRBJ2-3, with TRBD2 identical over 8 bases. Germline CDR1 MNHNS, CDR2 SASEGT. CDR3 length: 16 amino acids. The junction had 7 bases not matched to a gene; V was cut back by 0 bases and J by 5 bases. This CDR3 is CASSEADGRAQDTQYF. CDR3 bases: TGTGCCAGCAGTGAAGCCGACGGGAGGGCGCAAGATACGCAGTATTTT.

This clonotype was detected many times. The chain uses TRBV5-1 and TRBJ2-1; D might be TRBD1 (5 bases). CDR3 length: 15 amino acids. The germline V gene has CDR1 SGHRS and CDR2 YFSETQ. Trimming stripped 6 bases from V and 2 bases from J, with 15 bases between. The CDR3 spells CASTTTGITYNEQFF. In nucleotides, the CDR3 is TGCGCCAGCACCACCACAGGCATTACCTACAATGAGCAGTTCTTC. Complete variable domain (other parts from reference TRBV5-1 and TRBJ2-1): KAGVTQTPRYLIKTRGQQVTLSCSPISGHRSVSWYQQTPGQGLQFLFEYFSETQRNKGNFPGRFSGRQFSNSRSEMNVSTLELGDSALYLCASTTTGITYNEQFFGPGTRLTVL.

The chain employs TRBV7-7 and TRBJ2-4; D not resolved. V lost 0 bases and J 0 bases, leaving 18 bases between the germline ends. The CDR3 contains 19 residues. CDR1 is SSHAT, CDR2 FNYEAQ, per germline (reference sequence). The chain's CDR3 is CASSLADPPQSRAKNIQYF. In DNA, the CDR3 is TGTGCCAGCAGCTTAGCGGATCCCCCGCAATCCAGAGCCAAAAACATTCAGTACTTC.

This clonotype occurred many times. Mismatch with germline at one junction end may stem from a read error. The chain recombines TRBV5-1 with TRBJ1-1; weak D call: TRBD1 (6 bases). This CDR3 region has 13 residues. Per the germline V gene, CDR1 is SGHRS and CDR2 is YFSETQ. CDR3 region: CASSSGVNTEAFF. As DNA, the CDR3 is TGTGCCAGCAGCTCAGGGGTGAACACTGAAGCTTTCTTT.

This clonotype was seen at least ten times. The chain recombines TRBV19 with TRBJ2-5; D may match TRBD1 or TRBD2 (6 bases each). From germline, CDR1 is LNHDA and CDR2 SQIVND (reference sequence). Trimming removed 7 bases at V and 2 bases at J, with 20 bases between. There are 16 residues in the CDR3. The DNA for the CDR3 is TGTGCCAGTAAGCCGGGGGCAGGGAGAGGACAAGAGACCCAGTACTTC. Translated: CASKPGAGRGQETQYF.

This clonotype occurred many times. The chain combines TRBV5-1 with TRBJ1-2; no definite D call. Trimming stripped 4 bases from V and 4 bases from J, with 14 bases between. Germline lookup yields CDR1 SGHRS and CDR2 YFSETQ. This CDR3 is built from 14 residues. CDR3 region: CASSLQDGFYGYTF. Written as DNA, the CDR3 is TGCGCCAGCAGCCTGCAGGACGGCTTCTATGGCTACACCTTC.

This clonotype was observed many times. Written as DNA, the CDR3 is TGTGCCTGGAGTGGAAACGGAGGCACTGAAGCTTTCTTT. Translating gives CAWSGNGGTEAFF. The chain recombines TRBV30 with TRBJ1-1, with D uncertain. Germline V lookup: CDR1 GTSNPN, CDR2 SVGIG (reference sequence). Trimming stripped 1 base from V and 4 bases from J, with 10 bases between. The CDR3 runs to 13 residues.

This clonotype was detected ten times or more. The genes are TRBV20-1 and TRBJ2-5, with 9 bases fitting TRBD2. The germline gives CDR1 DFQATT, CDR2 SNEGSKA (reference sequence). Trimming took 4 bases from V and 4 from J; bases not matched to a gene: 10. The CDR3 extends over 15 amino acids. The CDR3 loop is CSATRPAGGVETQYF. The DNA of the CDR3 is TGCAGTGCTACGAGGCCAGCGGGGGGCGTAGAGACCCAGTACTTC.

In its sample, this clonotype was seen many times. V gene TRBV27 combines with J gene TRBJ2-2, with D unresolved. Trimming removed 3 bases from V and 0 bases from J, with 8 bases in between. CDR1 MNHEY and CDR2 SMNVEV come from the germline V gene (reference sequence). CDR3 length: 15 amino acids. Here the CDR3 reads CASSLLDTNTGELFF. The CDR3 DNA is TGTGCCAGCAGTTTGTTGGATACGAACACCGGGGAGCTGTTTTTT.

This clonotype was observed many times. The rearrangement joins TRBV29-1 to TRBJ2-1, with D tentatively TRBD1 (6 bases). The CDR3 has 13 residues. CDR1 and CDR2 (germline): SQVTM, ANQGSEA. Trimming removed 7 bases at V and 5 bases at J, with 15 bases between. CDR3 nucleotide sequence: TGCAGCGCCGGCCGGGACACAAACAATGAGCAGTTCTTC. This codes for CSAGRDTNNEQFF.

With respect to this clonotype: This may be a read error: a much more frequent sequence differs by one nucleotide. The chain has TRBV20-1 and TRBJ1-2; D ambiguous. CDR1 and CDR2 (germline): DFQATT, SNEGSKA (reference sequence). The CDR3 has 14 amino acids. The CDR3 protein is CSARDHKANYGDTF. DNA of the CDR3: TGCAGTGCTAGAGATCATAAAGCTAACTATGGCGACACCTTC.

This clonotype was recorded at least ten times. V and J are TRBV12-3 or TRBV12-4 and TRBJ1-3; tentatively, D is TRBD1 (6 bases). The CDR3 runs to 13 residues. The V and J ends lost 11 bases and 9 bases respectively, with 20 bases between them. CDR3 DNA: TGTGCCTGCGGGGGGGCAGCCGGACTCACCATATATTTT. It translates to CACGGAAGLTIYF.

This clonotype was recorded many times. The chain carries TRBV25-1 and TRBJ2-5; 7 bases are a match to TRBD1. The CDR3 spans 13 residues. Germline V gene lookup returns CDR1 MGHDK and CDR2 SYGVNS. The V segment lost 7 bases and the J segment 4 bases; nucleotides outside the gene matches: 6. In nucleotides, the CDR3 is TGTGCCAGCACGGCCTCAGGGGGAGAGACCCAGTACTTC. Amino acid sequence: CASTASGGETQYF.

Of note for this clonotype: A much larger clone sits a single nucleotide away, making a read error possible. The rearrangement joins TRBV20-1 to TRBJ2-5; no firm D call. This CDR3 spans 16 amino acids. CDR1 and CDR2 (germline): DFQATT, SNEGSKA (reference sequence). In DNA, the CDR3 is TGCAGTGCTAGAGATACGGGCGAGTCTAAACAAGACACCCAGTACTTC. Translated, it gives CSARDTGESKQDTQYF.

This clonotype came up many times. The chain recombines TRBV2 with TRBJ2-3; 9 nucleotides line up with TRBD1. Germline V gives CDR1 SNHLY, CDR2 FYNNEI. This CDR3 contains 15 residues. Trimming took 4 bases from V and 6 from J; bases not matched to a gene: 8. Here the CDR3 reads CASSAGNRGHDTQYF. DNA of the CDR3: TGTGCCAGCAGTGCAGGAAACAGGGGGCATGATACGCAGTATTTT.

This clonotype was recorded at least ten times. The CDR3 sequence: CASSFPYSGRSGGELFF. As DNA, the CDR3 is TGTGCCAGCAGTTTCCCCTATAGCGGGAGGAGTGGCGGGGAGCTGTTTTTT. J is TRBJ2-2 and V is TRBV12-3 or TRBV12-4; 10 nucleotides line up with TRBD2. Trimming removed 3 bases from V and 7 bases from J; junction bases left unmatched: 11. This CDR3 comprises 17 residues.

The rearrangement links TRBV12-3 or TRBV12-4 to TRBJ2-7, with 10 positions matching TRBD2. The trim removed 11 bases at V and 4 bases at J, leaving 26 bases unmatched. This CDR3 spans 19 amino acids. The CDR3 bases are TGTGCCTTCTGTTTAGGACAGCCGGGACTAGCGAGAGATAGATACGAGCAGTACTTC. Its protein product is CAFCLGQPGLARDRYEQYF.

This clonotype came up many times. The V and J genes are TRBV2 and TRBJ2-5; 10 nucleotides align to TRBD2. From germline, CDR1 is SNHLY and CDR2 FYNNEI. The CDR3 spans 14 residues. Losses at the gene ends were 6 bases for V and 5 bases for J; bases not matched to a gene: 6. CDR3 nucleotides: TGTGCCAGCAGACGAGGACTAGCGGATGAGACCCAGTACTTC. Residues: CASRRGLADETQYF.

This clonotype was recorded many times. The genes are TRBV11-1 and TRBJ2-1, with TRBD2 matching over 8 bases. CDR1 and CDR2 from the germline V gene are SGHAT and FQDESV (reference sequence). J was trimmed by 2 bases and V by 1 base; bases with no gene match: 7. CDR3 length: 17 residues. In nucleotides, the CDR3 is TGTGCCAGCAGCTTAGAACTCTACGGGGGGGCCTACAATGAGCAGTTCTTC. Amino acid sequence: CASSLELYGGAYNEQFF.

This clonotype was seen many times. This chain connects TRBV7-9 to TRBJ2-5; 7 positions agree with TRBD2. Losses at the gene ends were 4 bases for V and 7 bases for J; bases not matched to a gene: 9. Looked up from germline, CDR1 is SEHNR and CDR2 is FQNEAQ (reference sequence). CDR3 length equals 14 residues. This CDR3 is CASSSRGSGSTQYF. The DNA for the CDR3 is TGTGCCAGCAGCTCTCGGGGTAGCGGGTCGACCCAGTACTTC.

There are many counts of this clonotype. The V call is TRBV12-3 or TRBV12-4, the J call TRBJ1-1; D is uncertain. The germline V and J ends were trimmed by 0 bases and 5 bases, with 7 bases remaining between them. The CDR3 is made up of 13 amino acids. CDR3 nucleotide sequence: TGTGCCAGCAGTTTAGCGCTGGGGACTGAAGCTTTCTTT. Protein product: CASSLALGTEAFF.

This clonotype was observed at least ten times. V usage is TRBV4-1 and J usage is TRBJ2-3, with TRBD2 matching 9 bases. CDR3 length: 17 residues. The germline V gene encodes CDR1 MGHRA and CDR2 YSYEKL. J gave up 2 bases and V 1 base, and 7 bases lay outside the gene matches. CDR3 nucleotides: TGCGCCAGCAGCCAAGGTTCTGGCGGGGGGGTCACAGATACGCAGTATTTT. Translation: CASSQGSGGGVTDTQYF.

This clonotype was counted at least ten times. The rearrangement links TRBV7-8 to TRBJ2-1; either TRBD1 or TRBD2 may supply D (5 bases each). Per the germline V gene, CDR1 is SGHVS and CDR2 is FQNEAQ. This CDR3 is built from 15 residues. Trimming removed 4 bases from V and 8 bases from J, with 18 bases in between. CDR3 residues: CASSYDWMGRDEQFF. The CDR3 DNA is TGTGCCAGCAGCTACGACTGGATGGGGCGGGATGAGCAGTTCTTC.